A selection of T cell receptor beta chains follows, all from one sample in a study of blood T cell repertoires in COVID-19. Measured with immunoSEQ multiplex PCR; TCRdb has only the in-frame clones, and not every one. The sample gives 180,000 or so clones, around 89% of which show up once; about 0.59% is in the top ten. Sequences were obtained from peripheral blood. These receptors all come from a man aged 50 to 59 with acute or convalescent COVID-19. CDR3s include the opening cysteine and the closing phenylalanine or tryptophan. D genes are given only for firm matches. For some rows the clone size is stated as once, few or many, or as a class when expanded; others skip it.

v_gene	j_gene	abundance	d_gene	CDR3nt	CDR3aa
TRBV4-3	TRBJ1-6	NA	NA	TGCGCCAGCAGCTCCCGGGAGAATTCACCCCTCCACTTT	CASSSRENSPLHF
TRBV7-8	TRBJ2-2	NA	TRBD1	TGTGCCAGCAGCGCACAGGGGATGAGCACCGGGGAGCTGTTTTTT	CASSAQGMSTGELFF
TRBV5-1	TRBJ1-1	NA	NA	TGCGCCAGCAGCTTGAGTTACAGCACTGAAGCTTTCTTT	CASSLSYSTEAFF
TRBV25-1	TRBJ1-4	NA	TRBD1	TGTGCCAGCAGTGAAGCTTGGGACAGGGAAAAACTGTTTTTT	CASSEAWDREKLFF
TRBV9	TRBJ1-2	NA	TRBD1	TGTGCCAGCAGCGCCCGACAGGGGACTAACTATGGCTACACCTTC	CASSARQGTNYGYTF
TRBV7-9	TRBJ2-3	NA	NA	TGTGCCAGCAGCCCCAGACGTTCGGGGATGGAAGATACGCAGTATTTT	CASSPRRSGMEDTQYF
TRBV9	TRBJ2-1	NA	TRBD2	TGTGCCAGCAGCGCACTGGGACTAGCGGGGGGAGACGAGCAGTTCTTC	CASSALGLAGGDEQFF
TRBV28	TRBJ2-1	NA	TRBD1	TGTGCCAGCAGGGCCGTCGGTCCGACAGGGGGCCCCTACAATGAGCAGTTCTTC	CASRAVGPTGGPYNEQFF
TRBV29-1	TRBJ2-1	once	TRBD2	TGCAGCGTAGCCGGGACTAGCGGGAGGGCCTCAAATGAGCAGTTCTTC	CSVAGTSGRASNEQFF
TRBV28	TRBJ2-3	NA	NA	TGTGCCAGCACTCAATCCCCCGGGGGCACAGATACGCAGTATTTT	CASTQSPGGTDTQYF
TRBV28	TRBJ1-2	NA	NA	TGTGCCAGCAGACCCTTGGGAGAGTATGGCTACACCTTC	CASRPLGEYGYTF
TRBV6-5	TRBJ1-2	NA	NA	TGTGCCAGCAGTAGAGGGACATATGGCTACACCTTC	CASSRGTYGYTF
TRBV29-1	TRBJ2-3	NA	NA	TGCAGCGTTGAAGTGGAGGGGCTGGCAGATACGCAGTATTTT	CSVEVEGLADTQYF
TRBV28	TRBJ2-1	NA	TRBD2	TGTGCCAGCAGAAACTACCTAGCGGGGAGGGGCAATGAGCAGTTCTTC	CASRNYLAGRGNEQFF
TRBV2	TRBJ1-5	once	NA	TGTGCCAGCAGTCAGGTTCAGGGTCCGCCCCAGCATTTT	CASSQVQGPPQHF
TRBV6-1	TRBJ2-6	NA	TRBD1	TGTGCCAGCAGTGACAGGGGGTCTGGGGCCAACGTCCTGACTTTC	CASSDRGSGANVLTF
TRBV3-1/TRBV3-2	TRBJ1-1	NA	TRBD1	TGTGCCAGCAGCCGAGGGACAGGGCTGAACACTGAAGCTTTCTTT	CASSRGTGLNTEAFF
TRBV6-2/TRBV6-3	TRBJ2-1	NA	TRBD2	TGTGCCAGCAGTTACGGGACTAGCGGGGTCAATGAGCAGTTCTTC	CASSYGTSGVNEQFF
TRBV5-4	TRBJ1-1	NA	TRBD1	TGTGCCAGCAGCACCACGGGACAGGGGTATGAAGCTTTCTTT	CASSTTGQGYEAFF
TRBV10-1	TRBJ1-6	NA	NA	TGCGCCAGCCGGGACTCAATATCGGGGAATTCACCCCTCCACTTT	CASRDSISGNSPLHF
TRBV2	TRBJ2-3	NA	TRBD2	TGTGCCAGCAAGACTAGCGGGAGGTTAACAGATACGCAGTATTTT	CASKTSGRLTDTQYF
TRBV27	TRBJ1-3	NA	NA	TGTGCCAGCATTGGCCTCGGAAACACCATATATTTT	CASIGLGNTIYF